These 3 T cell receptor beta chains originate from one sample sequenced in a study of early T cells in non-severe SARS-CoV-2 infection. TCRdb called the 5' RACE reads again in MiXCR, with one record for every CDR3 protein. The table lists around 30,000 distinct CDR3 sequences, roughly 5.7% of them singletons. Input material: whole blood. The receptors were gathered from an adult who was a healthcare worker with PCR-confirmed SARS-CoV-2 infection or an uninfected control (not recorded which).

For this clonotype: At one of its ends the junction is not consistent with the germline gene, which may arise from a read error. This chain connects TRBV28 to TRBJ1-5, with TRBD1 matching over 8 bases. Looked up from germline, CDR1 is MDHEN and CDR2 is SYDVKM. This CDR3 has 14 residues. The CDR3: CASGQGHSNQHQHF. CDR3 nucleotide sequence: TGTGCCAGCGGACAGGGTCATAGCAATCAGCACCAGCATTTT.

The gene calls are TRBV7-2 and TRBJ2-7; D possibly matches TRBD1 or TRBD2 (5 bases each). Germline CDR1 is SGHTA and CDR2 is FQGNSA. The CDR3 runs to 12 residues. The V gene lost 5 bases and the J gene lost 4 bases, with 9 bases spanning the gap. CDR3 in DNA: TGTGCCAGCAGCCGGGGCCAGTACGAGCAGTACTTC. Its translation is CASSRGQYEQYF. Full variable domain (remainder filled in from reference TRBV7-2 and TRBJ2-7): GAGVSQSPSNKVTEKGKDVELRCDPISGHTALYWYRQSLGQGLEFLIYFQGNSAPDKSGLPSDRFSAERTGGSVSTLTIQRTQQEDSAVYLCASSRGQYEQYFGPGTRLTVT.

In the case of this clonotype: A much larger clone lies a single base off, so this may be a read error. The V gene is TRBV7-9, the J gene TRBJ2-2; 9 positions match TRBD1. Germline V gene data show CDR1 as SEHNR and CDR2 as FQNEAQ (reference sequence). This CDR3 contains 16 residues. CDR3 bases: TGTGCCAGCAGCTTACAGGACAGGGGCGACACCGGGGAGCTGGTTTTT. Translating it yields CASSLQDRGDTGELVF. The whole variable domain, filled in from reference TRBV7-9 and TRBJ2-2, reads DTGVSQNPRHKITKRGQNVTFRCDPISEHNRLYWYRQTLGQGPEFLTYFQNEAQLEKSRLLSDRFSAERPKGSFSTLEIQRTEQGDSAMYLCASSLQDRGDTGELVFGEGSRLTVL.